The 29 T cell receptor beta chains below were found in one sample sequenced in a study of CD8+ T cells in alopecia areata. After isolation, RNA underwent reverse transcription to generate cDNA as the sequencing template. Repertoires were generated with immunoSEQ multiplex PCR, while TCRdb's copy carries only in-frame clones and drops some. The data show 100,000 to 150,000 clones, 30% to 40% seen once. Sample: CD4+ T cells sorted from blood. The receptor source for this set is a human donor with alopecia areata.

The rearrangement uses TRBV7-2 and TRBJ2-5, with D unresolved. Germline V lookup: CDR1 SGHTA, CDR2 FQGNSA. This CDR3 has 12 residues. Trimming took off 5 bases at V and 5 bases at J, with 9 bases between the two ends. The CDR3 coding sequence is TGTGCCAGCAGCCTAAATGCCGAGACCCAGTACTTC. Its translation: CASSLNAETQYF.

This clone has just a few counts. V usage is TRBV23-1 and J usage is TRBJ2-7; D assignment may be TRBD1 or TRBD2 (5 bases each). TRBV23-1 is an ORF; its function is uncertain. CDR3 size: 13 residues. The V end was cut by 4 bases, the J end by 2 bases, with 9 bases between. CDR3 loop: CASSRTGPYEQYF. CDR3 nucleotide sequence: TGCGCCAGCAGTCGGACGGGGCCCTACGAGCAGTACTTC.

The chain is built from TRBV5-1 and TRBJ2-1; TRBD1 matches 7 bases. The V gene's germline CDR1 is SGHRS and CDR2 YFSETQ. This CDR3 spans 15 amino acids. V lost 4 bases and J lost 0; bases outside the gene matches: 4. The CDR3 DNA sequence: TGCGCCAGCAGCAGGGACAGCAACTCCTACAATGAGCAGTTCTTC. Its translation: CASSRDSNSYNEQFF.

This clone is categorized as medium-sized. CDR3 nucleotides: TGCGCCAGCAGCCAAGTTGGCGGCAACAATGAGCAGTTCTTC. As protein: CASSQVGGNNEQFF. The J gene is TRBJ2-1, the V gene TRBV4-3; D not certain. The CDR3 runs to 14 residues. V lost 1 base and J lost 5, with 9 bases in between. The germline gives CDR1 LGHNA, CDR2 YSLEER.

V is TRBV27 and J is TRBJ1-5, with D possibly matching TRBD1 (5 bases). Deletions cut 7 bases from V and 7 bases from J, with 14 bases between. This CDR3 is built from 13 residues. The germline V gene encodes CDR1 MNHEY and CDR2 SMNVEV (reference sequence). The CDR3 coding sequence is TGTGCCAGCACCCCGGGGCAGAGCCAGCCCCAGCATTTT. Translated: CASTPGQSQPQHF.

The CDR3 DNA follows: TGTGCCTGGAGCAAACTAGCGGGAAACTACAATGAGCAGTTCTTC. This gives the protein CAWSKLAGNYNEQFF. The chain joins TRBV30 to TRBJ2-1, with 10 bases that match TRBD2. CDR1 and CDR2 (germline): GTSNPN, SVGIG (reference sequence). The CDR3 is 15 residues long. The junction had 5 bases not matched to a gene; V was cut back by 3 bases and J by 3 bases. Full variable domain (remainder filled in from reference TRBV30 and TRBJ2-1): SQTIHQWPATLVQPVGSPLSLECTVEGTSNPNLYWYRQAAGRGLQLLFYSVGIGQISSEVPQNLSASRPQDRQFILSSKKLLLSDSGFYLCAWSKLAGNYNEQFFGPGTRLTVL.

The gene calls are TRBV23-1 and TRBJ1-5; possible D gene TRBD1, 6 bases. TRBV23-1 is an open reading frame whose function is uncertain. The CDR3 runs 18 residues. Trimming shortened V by 2 bases and J by 0 bases, and 17 bases separated the two germline ends. The CDR3 sequence is CASSQQRTELYSNQPQHF. DNA for the CDR3: TGCGCCAGCAGTCAACAGCGGACAGAGCTATATAGCAATCAGCCCCAGCATTTT.

The V and J genes are TRBV27 and TRBJ1-5; the match to TRBD1 covers 9 bases. The CDR3 spans 15 residues. V dropped 4 bases and J dropped 3; count of bases not matched to a gene: 4. Germline CDR1 and CDR2: MNHEY and SMNVEV (reference sequence). The CDR3 spells CASSSGDRVNQPQHF. The CDR3 DNA reads as TGTGCCAGCAGTTCAGGGGACAGGGTCAATCAGCCCCAGCATTTT.

The J gene is TRBJ2-5, the V gene TRBV4-2, with 9 bases identical to TRBD1. This CDR3 is built from 14 residues. J lost 3 bases, V lost 2 bases, and 1 base had no gene match. The V gene's germline CDR1 is LGHNA and CDR2 YNFKEQ. The CDR3 loop reads CASSQRTGEETQYF. CDR3 sequence (DNA): TGTGCCAGCAGCCAACGGACAGGGGAAGAGACCCAGTACTTC.

A few counts support this clone. This sequence joins TRBV28 and TRBJ2-3; the match to TRBD2 covers 7 bases. Trimming removed 3 bases from V and 3 bases from J; junction bases left unmatched: 6. The CDR3 spans 15 residues. Germline CDR1 and CDR2: MDHEN and SYDVKM. The CDR3 protein is CASSLVSSGTDTQYF. For the CDR3, the DNA is TGTGCCAGCAGTTTGGTGTCTAGCGGTACAGATACGCAGTATTTT. Full variable domain (rest looked up from reference TRBV28 and TRBJ2-3): DVKVTQSSRYLVKRTGEKVFLECVQDMDHENMFWYRQDPGLGLRLIYFSYDVKMKEKGDIPEGYSVSREKKERFSLILESASTNQTSMYLCASSLVSSGTDTQYFGPGTRLTVL.

In its sample, this clone was seen a few times. V usage is TRBV28 and J usage is TRBJ1-2; D is unresolved. The CDR3 sequence is 14 residues long. The germline V gene has CDR1 MDHEN and CDR2 SYDVKM. The germline V and J ends were trimmed by 7 bases and 4 bases, with 16 bases remaining between them. For the CDR3, the DNA is TGTGCCAGCACCTCCGCGGACGAGGTCTATGGCTACACCTTC. Translated, it gives CASTSADEVYGYTF.

The DNA of the CDR3 is TGTGCCTGGAGACCGGCCGCGGAGATTGGAAAACTGTTTTTT. Translating it yields CAWRPAAEIGKLFF. V is TRBV30 and J is TRBJ1-4; D remains unclear. Germline-derived CDR1 and CDR2 are GTSNPN and SVGIG (reference sequence). The V end lost 3 bases, the J end lost 10 bases, and 18 bases lay between the germline ends. The CDR3 has 14 amino acids.

With respect to this clone: This same CDR3 is encoded by further DNA sequences in the sample. The rearrangement joins TRBV28 to TRBJ2-7; D unclear. V was pared by 3 bases and J by 4 bases, with 4 bases between. The CDR3 loop spans 11 amino acids. Germline CDR1 reads MDHEN; CDR2 reads SYDVKM. The CDR3 DNA reads TGTGCCAGCAGTTTGGGTTACGAGCAGTACTTC. Its translation: CASSLGYEQYF.

This clone has only a few counts. The genes are TRBV5-1 and TRBJ2-6; D perhaps matches TRBD2 (5 bases). Trimming removed 4 bases from V and 0 bases from J, with 8 bases in between. Per the germline V gene, CDR1 is SGHRS and CDR2 is YFSETQ. CDR3 length equals 15 residues. CDR3 sequence: CASSVTSSGANVLTF. The CDR3, as DNA: TGCGCCAGCAGCGTAACTAGCTCTGGGGCCAACGTCCTGACTTTC. The whole variable domain, remainder taken from reference TRBV5-1 and TRBJ2-6, is KAGVTQTPRYLIKTRGQQVTLSCSPISGHRSVSWYQQTPGQGLQFLFEYFSETQRNKGNFPGRFSGRQFSNSRSEMNVSTLELGDSALYLCASSVTSSGANVLTFGAGSRLTVL.

This clone has a handful of counts. This chain joins TRBV7-9 and TRBJ1-2; D unresolved. This CDR3 spans 14 amino acids. Looked up from germline, CDR1 is SEHNR and CDR2 is FQNEAQ (reference sequence). The ends were cut back, 4 bases at V and 8 bases at J, with 17 bases in the middle. CDR3 loop: CASSSNLAGEGYTF. DNA of the CDR3: TGTGCCAGCAGCTCCAACTTGGCCGGGGAAGGCTACACCTTC.

The chain joins TRBV28 to TRBJ2-5; no firm D call. This CDR3 is built from 12 residues. Germline-derived CDR1 and CDR2 are MDHEN and SYDVKM. V was cut by 9 bases and J by 2 bases, with 10 bases left in between. CDR3 sequence: CASGLQQETQYF. CDR3 coding DNA: TGTGCCAGTGGGTTGCAGCAAGAGACCCAGTACTTC.

This clone turned up a few times. The V and J genes are TRBV28 and TRBJ2-7; 7 nucleotides line up with TRBD1. V shed 6 bases and J 0 bases; nucleotides not matched to a gene: 2. Germline-derived CDR1 and CDR2 are MDHEN and SYDVKM. The CDR3 consists of 13 residues. CDR3 in DNA: TGTGCCAGCAGGAGACAGGGCTCCTACGAGCAGTACTTC. Translating gives CASRRQGSYEQYF.

The chain links TRBV7-2 to TRBJ2-4; D might be TRBD1 (5 bases). This CDR3 is 13 amino acids long. Germline loops: CDR1 SGHTA, CDR2 FQGNSA. Trimming took 6 bases from V and 5 from J, leaving 11 bases between them. This CDR3 reads CASSSGRENIQYF. Written as DNA, the CDR3 is TGTGCCAGCAGTTCGGGCAGGGAAAACATTCAGTACTTC.

The chain combines TRBV29-1 with TRBJ2-7, with 7 bases that match TRBD2. CDR1 and CDR2 (germline): SQVTM, ANQGSEA. The CDR3 spans 13 residues. Trimming cost V 0 bases and J 1 base; bases outside gene matches: 0. CDR3 sequence (DNA): TGCAGCGTTGAAGACGGGGGGTCCTACGAGCAGTACTTC. It yields the protein CSVEDGGSYEQYF.

The V call is TRBV19, the J call TRBJ2-7; D is unresolved. Germline CDR1 LNHDA, CDR2 SQIVND (reference sequence). V lost 7 bases and J lost 3, with 13 bases in between. The CDR3 has 13 residues. CDR3 protein: CASKGIGHYEQYF. The CDR3 DNA follows: TGTGCCAGTAAAGGAATAGGCCACTACGAGCAGTACTTC.

The chain links TRBV7-2 to TRBJ2-3; 8 bases fit TRBD1. The CDR3 has 16 amino acids. V was clipped by 1 base and J by 5 bases; unmatched bases: 8. Germline loops: CDR1 SGHTA, CDR2 FQGNSA. The CDR3 coding sequence is TGTGCCAGCAGCTTAGTGGGGACAGGTTCTGTAGATACGCAGTATTTT. Translation gives CASSLVGTGSVDTQYF.

The CDR3 bases are TGTGCCAGCAGCTCGAAGCGGGAGGCCTTTAATGAGCAGTTCTTC. This translates into CASSSKREAFNEQFF. This chain joins TRBV7-2 and TRBJ2-1, with 9 bases identical to TRBD2. The CDR3 has 15 amino acids. Losses at the gene ends were 4 bases for V and 7 bases for J; bases not matched to a gene: 8. Germline-derived CDR1 and CDR2 are SGHTA and FQGNSA.

This clone was counted a few times. This chain uses TRBV28 with TRBJ2-1, with D maybe TRBD1 (7 bases). Germline CDR1 and CDR2: MDHEN and SYDVKM. V was cut by 2 bases and J by 2 bases, with 16 bases left in between. The CDR3 is 17 residues long. DNA for the CDR3: TGTGCCAGCAGTTTAATTGATCGCGGGACAGCCTACAATGAGCAGTTCTTC. Its protein product is CASSLIDRGTAYNEQFF. Full variable domain (outside the CDR3, taken from reference TRBV28 and TRBJ2-1): DVKVTQSSRYLVKRTGEKVFLECVQDMDHENMFWYRQDPGLGLRLIYFSYDVKMKEKGDIPEGYSVSREKKERFSLILESASTNQTSMYLCASSLIDRGTAYNEQFFGPGTRLTVL.

This clone was counted a few times. Additional DNA sequences in this sample encode the identical CDR3. The chain uses TRBV29-1 and TRBJ1-1, with D unresolved. Germline CDR1 reads SQVTM; CDR2 reads ANQGSEA. The CDR3 covers 10 residues. V was clipped by 3 bases and J by 4 bases, with 3 bases between them. The CDR3 DNA sequence: TGCAGCGTTGATCGCACTGAAGCTTTCTTT. Amino acid sequence: CSVDRTEAFF.

The chain recombines TRBV6-5 with TRBJ2-7; maybe TRBD1 (6 bases). There are 15 residues in the CDR3. Trimming cost V 2 bases and J 6 bases, with 17 bases left between them. The germline V gene has CDR1 MNHEY and CDR2 SVGAGI. The DNA of the CDR3 is TGTGCCAGCAGTTACCCGGACAGTTTCCCTGTCGAGCAGTACTTC. It yields the protein CASSYPDSFPVEQYF.

The chain combines TRBV7-2 with TRBJ2-3; 10 nucleotides line up with TRBD2. This CDR3 comprises 17 residues. The V gene end was trimmed by 5 bases and the J gene end by 2 bases; junction bases not matched to a gene: 10. The V gene's germline CDR1 is SGHTA and CDR2 FQGNSA. The DNA for the CDR3 is TGTGCCAGCAGCAGCTTAGCGGGGGGCTCGGCCACAGATACGCAGTATTTT. This translates into CASSSLAGGSATDTQYF.

The chain has TRBV29-1 and TRBJ1-1; D is uncertain. Germline V CDR1 and CDR2: SQVTM, ANQGSEA. The CDR3 is 13 amino acids. CDR3 sequence: CNVYEPADTEAFF. As DNA, the CDR3 is TGCAACGTATATGAGCCGGCGGACACTGAAGCTTTCTTT.

The chain has TRBV27 and TRBJ2-1; 7 positions agree with TRBD1. Germline V gene sequence: CDR1 MNHEY, CDR2 SMNVEV (reference sequence). The CDR3 extends over 17 amino acids. V dropped 4 bases and J dropped 3; count of bases not matched to a gene: 12. CDR3 bases: TGTGCCAGCAGTTCCAATCTGTACAGGGGTGGCTACAATGAGCAGTTCTTC. This codes for CASSSNLYRGGYNEQFF.

The chain has TRBV28 and TRBJ2-7, with D perhaps TRBD1 or TRBD2 (6 bases each). Between the trimmed V and J ends, which lost 4 bases and 3 bases, there was a span of 16 bases. Germline V gives CDR1 MDHEN, CDR2 SYDVKM. This CDR3 has 15 residues. CDR3 sequence (DNA): TGTGCCAGCAGTTCCCTCTTAGGGGGGATCTACGAGCAGTACTTC. It codes for CASSSLLGGIYEQYF.